The 15 T cell receptor beta chains listed next were all sequenced from one sample in a study of blood T cell repertoires in COVID-19. The table came from immunoSEQ multiplex PCR; TCRdb's copy has only in-frame clones and leaves some out. Counted here are 150,000 to 200,000 clones, around 80% occurring once; the ten biggest clones make up roughly 15%. Input material: PBMCs or T cells enriched from blood (not recorded which). The receptors here all came from a man between 45 and 60 years old who had recovered from COVID-19.

This sequence joins TRBV28 and TRBJ1-1; D unresolved. The CDR3 extends over 16 amino acids. Germline values: CDR1 MDHEN, CDR2 SYDVKM. The V end was cut by 5 bases, the J end by 4 bases, with 20 bases between. In DNA, the CDR3 is TGTGCCAGCAGTCTCCCGGAGGGAGTCGGAAGCACTGAAGCTTTCTTT. Amino acids: CASSLPEGVGSTEAFF.

The chain has TRBV3-1 (or the pseudogene TRBV3-2) and TRBJ1-6; D gene unclear. Per the germline V gene, CDR1 is LGHDT and CDR2 is YNNKEL (reference sequence). V was trimmed by 4 bases and J by 11 bases, leaving 15 bases between them. CDR3 size: 14 residues. As DNA, the CDR3 is TGTGCCAGCAGCCGGGTAGATGGGGAGACACCCCTCCACTTT. Translation gives CASSRVDGETPLHF.

This chain links TRBV6-1 with TRBJ1-1; D uncertain. V dropped 2 bases and J dropped 10 bases, with 11 bases sitting between them. CDR3 length: 12 amino acids. From germline, CDR1 is MNHNS and CDR2 SASEGT. The CDR3 loop reads CASSELVSRAFF. Written as DNA, the CDR3 is TGTGCCAGCAGTGAATTAGTATCGCGAGCTTTCTTT.

This rearrangement joins TRBV6-5 to TRBJ1-1, with a possible D match to TRBD1 (6 bases). The germline V and J ends were trimmed by 4 bases and 5 bases, with 17 bases remaining between them. The CDR3 spans 15 residues. The germline CDR1 and CDR2 sequences are MNHEY and SVGAGI. CDR3 amino acids: CASSSTGGGRTEAFF. The CDR3 coding sequence is TGTGCCAGCAGTTCCACGGGGGGCGGGAGAACTGAAGCTTTCTTT.

This clone is a singleton in its sample. This sequence joins TRBV25-1 and TRBJ1-1; D is undetermined. The ends were cut back, 7 bases at V and 1 base at J, with 7 bases in the middle. This CDR3 has 12 amino acids. Germline values: CDR1 MGHDK, CDR2 SYGVNS. The CDR3 nucleotides read TGTGCCAGCAAAGATAGGAACACTGAAGCTTTCTTT. It codes for CASKDRNTEAFF.

The chain is built from TRBV30 and TRBJ1-3, with D possibly being TRBD1 (5 bases). The V end lost 3 bases, the J end lost 0 bases, and 12 bases lay between the germline ends. Per germline, CDR1 GTSNPN and CDR2 SVGIG (reference sequence). CDR3 length equals 15 residues. CDR3 sequence reads: CAWRGAGGSGNTIYF. CDR3 DNA: TGTGCCTGGAGAGGAGCCGGGGGCTCTGGAAACACCATATATTTT.

The rearrangement uses TRBV2 and TRBJ2-5; D is unclear. The CDR3 contains 11 residues. Germline CDR1 and CDR2: SNHLY and FYNNEI. Trimming took 6 bases from V and 5 from J, leaving 7 bases between them. The CDR3 DNA follows: TGTGCCAGCAGGGTTGGCGAGACCCAGTACTTC. This gives the protein CASRVGETQYF.

This clone was picked up one time. The gene calls are TRBV5-5 and TRBJ1-2; TRBD1 agrees at 8 bases. The CDR3 is made up of 14 amino acids. V was clipped by 1 base and J by 5 bases; unmatched bases: 4. The V gene's germline CDR1 is SGHKS and CDR2 YYEKEE (reference sequence). The CDR3 sequence is CASSLLQGEYGYTF. The CDR3 nucleotides read TGTGCCAGCAGCTTGCTACAGGGGGAGTATGGCTACACCTTC. Variable domain in full (rest from reference TRBV5-5 and TRBJ1-2): DAGVTQSPTHLIKTRGQQVTLRCSPISGHKSVSWYQQVLGQGPQFIFQYYEKEERGRGNFPDRFSARQFPNYSSELNVNALLLGDSALYLCASSLLQGEYGYTFGSGTRLTVV.

The chain joins TRBV7-2 to TRBJ2-7; 9 bases fit TRBD1. The CDR3 contains 14 residues. J gave up 5 bases and V 5 bases, and 7 bases lay outside the gene matches. The germline V gene has CDR1 SGHTA and CDR2 FQGNSA. The CDR3 protein is CASSKGQGAHEQYF. CDR3 nucleotide sequence: TGTGCCAGCAGCAAGGGACAGGGTGCCCACGAGCAGTACTTC.

The chain combines TRBV4-1 with TRBJ1-5; D uncertain. CDR1 and CDR2 (germline): MGHRA, YSYEKL. The CDR3 has 17 residues. The V end lost 2 bases, the J end lost 0 bases, and 14 bases lay between the germline ends. Here the CDR3 reads CASSQRGSADSNQPQHF. The CDR3 DNA follows: TGCGCCAGCAGCCAAAGAGGCTCGGCAGATAGCAATCAGCCCCAGCATTTT.

The chain has TRBV19 and TRBJ1-2; 11 bases map to TRBD1. J lost 2 bases, V lost 1 base, and 3 bases had no gene match. Germline CDR1 and CDR2: LNHDA and SQIVND (reference sequence). The CDR3 contains 16 residues. Here the CDR3 DNA reads TGTGCCAGTAGTATAGGCGGACAGGGGGCGAACTATGGCTACACCTTC. As protein: CASSIGGQGANYGYTF.

The chain carries TRBV24-1 and TRBJ2-5; 12 nucleotides line up with TRBD2. Germline assignment: CDR1 KGHDR and CDR2 SFDVKD. V shed 0 bases and J 4 bases; nucleotides not matched to a gene: 5. The CDR3 runs to 17 residues. The CDR3 DNA is TGTGCCACCAGTGATTTGCCGACTAGCGGGGGACGAGAGACCCAGTACTTC. This encodes CATSDLPTSGGRETQYF.

This clone turned up a few times. The rearrangement uses TRBV28 and TRBJ2-5, with 11 bases aligning to TRBD1. The CDR3 runs 15 residues. Germline CDR1 MDHEN, CDR2 SYDVKM. Losses at the gene ends were 3 bases for V and 4 bases for J; bases not matched to a gene: 4. CDR3 sequence (DNA): TGTGCCAGCAGTTTTGGGACAGGGGGTCCAGAGACCCAGTACTTC. Amino acid sequence: CASSFGTGGPETQYF.

The chain joins TRBV7-9 to TRBJ1-4; D uncertain. CDR3 size: 15 residues. V lost 8 bases and J 3 bases, leaving 16 bases between the germline ends. Germline V CDR1 and CDR2: SEHNR, FQNEAQ (reference sequence). The CDR3 protein is CASGRREGANEKLFF. The DNA for the CDR3 is TGTGCCAGCGGACGAAGAGAGGGTGCTAATGAAAAACTGTTTTTT.

The chain joins TRBV4-1 to TRBJ2-2, with D hard to call. Germline assignment: CDR1 MGHRA and CDR2 YSYEKL. This CDR3 has 16 amino acids. V lost 0 bases to trimming and J lost 1 base, with 9 bases between them. The CDR3 loop is CASSQDLGRNTGELFF. As DNA, the CDR3 is TGCGCCAGCAGCCAAGATCTTGGCAGGAACACCGGGGAGCTGTTTTTT.